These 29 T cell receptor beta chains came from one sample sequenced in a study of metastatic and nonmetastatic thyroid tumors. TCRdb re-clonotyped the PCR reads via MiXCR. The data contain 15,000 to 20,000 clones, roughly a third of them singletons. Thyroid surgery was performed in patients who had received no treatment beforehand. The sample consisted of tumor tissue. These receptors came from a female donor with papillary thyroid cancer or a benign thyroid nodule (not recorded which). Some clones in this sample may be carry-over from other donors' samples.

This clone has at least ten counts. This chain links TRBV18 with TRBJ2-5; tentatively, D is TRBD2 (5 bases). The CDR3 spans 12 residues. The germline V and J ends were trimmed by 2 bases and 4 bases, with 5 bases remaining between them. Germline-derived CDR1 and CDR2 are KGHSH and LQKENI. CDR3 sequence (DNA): TGTGCCAGCTCACCAGAGGGAGAGACCCAGTACTTC. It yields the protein CASSPEGETQYF.

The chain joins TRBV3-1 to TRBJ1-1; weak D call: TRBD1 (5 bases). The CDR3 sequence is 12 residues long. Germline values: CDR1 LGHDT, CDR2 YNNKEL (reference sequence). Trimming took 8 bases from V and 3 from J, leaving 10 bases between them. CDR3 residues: CASGTGYTEAFF. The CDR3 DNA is TGTGCCAGCGGGACGGGCTACACTGAAGCTTTCTTT.

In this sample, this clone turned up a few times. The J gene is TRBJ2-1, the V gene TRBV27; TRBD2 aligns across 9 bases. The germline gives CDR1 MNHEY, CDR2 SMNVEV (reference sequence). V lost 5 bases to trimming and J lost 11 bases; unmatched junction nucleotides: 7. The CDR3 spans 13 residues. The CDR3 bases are TGTGCCAGCAGTGTCTCTAGCGGGATCCAGCAGTTCTTC. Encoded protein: CASSVSSGIQQFF.

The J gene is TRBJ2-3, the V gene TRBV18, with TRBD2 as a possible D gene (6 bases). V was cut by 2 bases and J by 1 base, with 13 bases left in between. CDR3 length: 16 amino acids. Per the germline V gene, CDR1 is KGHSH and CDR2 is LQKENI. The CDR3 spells CASSPLADPGTDTQYF. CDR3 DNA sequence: TGTGCCAGCTCACCATTAGCGGACCCCGGCACAGATACGCAGTATTTT.

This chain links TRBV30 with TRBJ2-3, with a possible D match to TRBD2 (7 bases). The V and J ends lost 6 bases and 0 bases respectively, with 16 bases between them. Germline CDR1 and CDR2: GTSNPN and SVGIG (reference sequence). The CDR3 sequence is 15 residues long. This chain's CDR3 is CACSPRGASTDTQYF. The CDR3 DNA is TGTGCCTGTTCCCCACGGGGGGCTAGCACAGATACGCAGTATTTT.

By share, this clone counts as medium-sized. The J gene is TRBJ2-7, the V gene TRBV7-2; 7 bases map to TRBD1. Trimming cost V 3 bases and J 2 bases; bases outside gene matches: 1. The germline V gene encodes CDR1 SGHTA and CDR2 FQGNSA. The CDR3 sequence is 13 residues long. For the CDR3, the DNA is TGTGCCAGCAGCTTTGGACAGGCCTACGAGCAGTACTTC. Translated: CASSFGQAYEQYF. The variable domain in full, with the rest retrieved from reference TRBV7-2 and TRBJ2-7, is GAGVSQSPSNKVTEKGKDVELRCDPISGHTALYWYRQSLGQGLEFLIYFQGNSAPDKSGLPSDRFSAERTGGSVSTLTIQRTQQEDSAVYLCASSFGQAYEQYFGPGTRLTVT.

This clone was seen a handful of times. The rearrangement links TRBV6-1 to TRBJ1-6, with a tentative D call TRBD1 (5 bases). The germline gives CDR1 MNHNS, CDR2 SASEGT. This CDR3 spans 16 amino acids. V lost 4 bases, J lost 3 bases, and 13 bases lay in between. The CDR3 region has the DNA TGTGCCAGCAGTGTTTGGGGGGAGCTCTATAATTCACCCCTCCACTTT. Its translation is CASSVWGELYNSPLHF.

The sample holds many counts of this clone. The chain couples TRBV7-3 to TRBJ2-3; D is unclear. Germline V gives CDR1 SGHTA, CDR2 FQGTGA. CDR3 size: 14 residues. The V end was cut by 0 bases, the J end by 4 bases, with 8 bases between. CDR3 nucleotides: TGTGCCAGCAGCTTAACGTCGGCCTCAGATACGCAGTATTTT. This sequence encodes CASSLTSASDTQYF.

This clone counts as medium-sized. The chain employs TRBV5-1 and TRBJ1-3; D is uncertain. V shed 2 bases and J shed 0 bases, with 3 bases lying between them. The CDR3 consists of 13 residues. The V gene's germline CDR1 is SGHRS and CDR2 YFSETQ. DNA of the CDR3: TGCGCCAGCAGCTTCGGCTCTGGAAACACCATATATTTT. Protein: CASSFGSGNTIYF.

The CDR3 sequence is CASSYAAGADEQYF. CDR3 nucleotides: TGTGCCAGCAGCTACGCCGCGGGGGCTGACGAGCAGTACTTC. The chain employs TRBV9 and TRBJ2-7, with D tentatively TRBD2 (7 bases). The CDR3 consists of 14 residues. V lost 4 bases and J 5 bases, leaving 16 bases between the germline ends. The germline gives CDR1 SGDLS, CDR2 YYNGEE. Full variable domain (missing parts from reference TRBV9 and TRBJ2-7): DSGVTQTPKHLITATGQRVTLRCSPRSGDLSVYWYQQSLDQGLQFLIQYYNGEERAKGNILERFSAQQFPDLHSELNLSSLELGDSALYFCASSYAAGADEQYFGPGTRLTVT.

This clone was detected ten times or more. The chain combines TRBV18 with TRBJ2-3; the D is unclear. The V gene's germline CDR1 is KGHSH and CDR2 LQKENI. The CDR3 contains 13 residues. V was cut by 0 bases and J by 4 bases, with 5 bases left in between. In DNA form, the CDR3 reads TGTGCCAGCTCACCACCGGTGGCAGATACGCAGTATTTT. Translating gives CASSPPVADTQYF.

The CDR3 here is CSWDRGSYEQYF. The CDR3 DNA follows: TGCAGCTGGGACAGGGGATCCTACGAGCAGTACTTC. This rearrangement joins TRBV20-1 to TRBJ2-7, with 10 bases aligning to TRBD1. The CDR3 runs 12 residues. Per germline, CDR1 DFQATT and CDR2 SNEGSKA (reference sequence).

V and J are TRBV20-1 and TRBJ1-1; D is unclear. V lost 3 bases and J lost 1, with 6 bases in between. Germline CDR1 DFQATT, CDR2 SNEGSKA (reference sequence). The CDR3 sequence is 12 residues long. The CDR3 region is CSASEGNTEAFF. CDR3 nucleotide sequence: TGCAGTGCTAGCGAAGGGAACACTGAAGCTTTCTTT.

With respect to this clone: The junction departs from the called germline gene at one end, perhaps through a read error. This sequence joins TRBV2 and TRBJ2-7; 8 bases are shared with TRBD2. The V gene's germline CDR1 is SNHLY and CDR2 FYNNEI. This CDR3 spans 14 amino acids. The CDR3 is CASREAGALYEQYF. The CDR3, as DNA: TGTGCCAGCAGGGAAGCGGGAGCTCTTTACGAGCAGTACTTC. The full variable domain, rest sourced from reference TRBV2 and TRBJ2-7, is EPEVTQTPSHQVTQMGQEVILRCVPISNHLYFYWYRQILGQKVEFLVSFYNNEISEKSEIFDDQFSVERPDGSNFTLKIRSTKLEDSAMYFCASREAGALYEQYFGPGTRLTVT.

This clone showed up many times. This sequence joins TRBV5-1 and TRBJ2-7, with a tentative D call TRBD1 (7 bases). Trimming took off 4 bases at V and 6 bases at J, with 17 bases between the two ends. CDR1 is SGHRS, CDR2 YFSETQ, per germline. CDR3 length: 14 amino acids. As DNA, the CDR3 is TGCGCCAGCAGCCGCGGGACAGAGGGACGCGAGCAGTACTTC. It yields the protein CASSRGTEGREQYF.

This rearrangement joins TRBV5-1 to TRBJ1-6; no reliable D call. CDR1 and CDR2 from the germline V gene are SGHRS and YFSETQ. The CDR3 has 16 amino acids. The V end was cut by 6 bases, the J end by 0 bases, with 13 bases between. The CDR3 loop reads CASTSGGSSYNSPLHF. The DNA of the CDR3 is TGCGCCAGCACTTCTGGTGGGAGCTCCTATAATTCACCCCTCCACTTT.

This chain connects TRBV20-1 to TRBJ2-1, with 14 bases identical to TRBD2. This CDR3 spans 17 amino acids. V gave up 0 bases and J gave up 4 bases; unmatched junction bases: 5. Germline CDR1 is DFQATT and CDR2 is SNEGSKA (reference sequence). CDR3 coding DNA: TGCAGTGCTAGAGATTGGGGGACTAGCGGGGGTTACAATGAGCAGTTCTTC. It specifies CSARDWGTSGGYNEQFF.

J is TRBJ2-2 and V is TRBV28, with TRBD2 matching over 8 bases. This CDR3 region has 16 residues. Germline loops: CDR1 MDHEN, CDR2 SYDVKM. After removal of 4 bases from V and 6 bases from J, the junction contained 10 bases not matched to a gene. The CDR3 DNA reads TGTGCCAGCAGTTCCCCCAGCGGGAGAGGGCCCGGGGAGCTGTTTTTT. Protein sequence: CASSSPSGRGPGELFF. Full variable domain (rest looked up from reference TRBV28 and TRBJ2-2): DVKVTQSSRYLVKRTGEKVFLECVQDMDHENMFWYRQDPGLGLRLIYFSYDVKMKEKGDIPEGYSVSREKKERFSLILESASTNQTSMYLCASSSPSGRGPGELFFGEGSRLTVL.

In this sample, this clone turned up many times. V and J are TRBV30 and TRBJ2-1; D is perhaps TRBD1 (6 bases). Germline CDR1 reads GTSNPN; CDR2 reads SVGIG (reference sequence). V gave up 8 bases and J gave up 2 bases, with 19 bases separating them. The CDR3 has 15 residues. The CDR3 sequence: CAQTGSDSAYNEQFF. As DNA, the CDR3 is TGTGCCCAAACTGGTTCGGACAGCGCCTACAATGAGCAGTTCTTC.

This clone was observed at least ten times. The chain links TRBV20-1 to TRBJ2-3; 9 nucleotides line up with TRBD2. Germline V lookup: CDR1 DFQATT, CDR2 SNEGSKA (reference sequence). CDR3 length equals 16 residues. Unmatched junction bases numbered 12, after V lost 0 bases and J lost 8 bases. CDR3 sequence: CSARDQSLAGWATQYF. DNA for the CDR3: TGCAGTGCTAGAGATCAATCCCTAGCGGGGTGGGCTACGCAGTATTTT.

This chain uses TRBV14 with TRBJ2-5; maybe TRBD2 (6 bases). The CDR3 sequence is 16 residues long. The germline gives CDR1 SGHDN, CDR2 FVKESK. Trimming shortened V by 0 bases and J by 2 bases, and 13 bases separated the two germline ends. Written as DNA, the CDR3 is TGTGCCAGCAGCCAAGAAGGTCAGCGGGTTCAAGAGACCCAGTACTTC. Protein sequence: CASSQEGQRVQETQYF.

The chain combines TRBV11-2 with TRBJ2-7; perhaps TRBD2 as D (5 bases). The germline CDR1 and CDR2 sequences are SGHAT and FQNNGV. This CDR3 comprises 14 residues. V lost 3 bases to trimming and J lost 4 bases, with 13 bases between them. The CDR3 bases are TGTGCCAGCAGCTTCGAAGGACGGACTTACGAGCAGTACTTC. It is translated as CASSFEGRTYEQYF. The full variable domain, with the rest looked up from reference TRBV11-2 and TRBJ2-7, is EAGVAQSPRYKIIEKRQSVAFWCNPISGHATLYWYQQILGQGPKLLIQFQNNGVVDDSQLPKDRFSAERLKGVDSTLKIQPAKLEDSAVYLCASSFEGRTYEQYFGPGTRLTVT.

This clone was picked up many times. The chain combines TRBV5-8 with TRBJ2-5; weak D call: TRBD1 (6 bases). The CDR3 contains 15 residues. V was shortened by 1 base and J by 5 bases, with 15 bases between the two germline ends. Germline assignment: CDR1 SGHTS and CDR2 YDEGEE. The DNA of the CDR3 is TGTGCCAGCAGCTTGTCAGGGGTCGTCCGGGAGACCCAGTACTTC. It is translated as CASSLSGVVRETQYF.

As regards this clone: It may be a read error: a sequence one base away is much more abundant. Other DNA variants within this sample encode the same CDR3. The CDR3: CASSEALGTRGDEQYF. The CDR3 DNA sequence: TGTGCCAGCAGTGAAGCGCTGGGGACAAGGGGGGACGAGCAGTATTTC. The chain has TRBV6-1 and TRBJ2-7; D could derive from TRBD1 or TRBD2 (6 bases each). The germline V gene encodes CDR1 MNHNS and CDR2 SASEGT. This CDR3 contains 16 residues.

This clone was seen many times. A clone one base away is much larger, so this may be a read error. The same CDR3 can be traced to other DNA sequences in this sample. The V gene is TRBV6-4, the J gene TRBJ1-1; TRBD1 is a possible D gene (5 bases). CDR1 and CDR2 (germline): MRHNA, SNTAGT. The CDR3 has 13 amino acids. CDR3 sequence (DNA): TGTGCCAGTAGTGACTCGGGACACACTGAAGCTTTCTTT. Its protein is CASSDSGHTEAFF.

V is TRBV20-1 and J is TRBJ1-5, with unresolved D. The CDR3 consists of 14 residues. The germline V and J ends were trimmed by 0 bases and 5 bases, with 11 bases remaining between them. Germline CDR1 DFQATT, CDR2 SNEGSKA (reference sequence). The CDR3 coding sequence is TGCAGTGCTAGAGATCGGGGTTTGGATCAGCCCCAGCATTTT. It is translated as CSARDRGLDQPQHF.

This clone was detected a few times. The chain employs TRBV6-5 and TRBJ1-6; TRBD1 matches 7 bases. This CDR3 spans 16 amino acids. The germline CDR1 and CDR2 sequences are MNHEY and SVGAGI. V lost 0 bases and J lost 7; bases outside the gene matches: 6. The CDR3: CASSYSSGTENSPLHF. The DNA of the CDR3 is TGTGCCAGCAGTTACTCTTCCGGGACAGAGAATTCACCCCTCCACTTT.

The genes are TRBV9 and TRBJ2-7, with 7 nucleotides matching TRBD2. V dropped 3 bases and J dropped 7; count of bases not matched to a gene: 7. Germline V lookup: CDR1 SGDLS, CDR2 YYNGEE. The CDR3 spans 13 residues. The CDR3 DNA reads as TGTGCCAGCAGCGAGGGAGGCGGGGGAGAGCAGTACTTC. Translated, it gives CASSEGGGGEQYF.

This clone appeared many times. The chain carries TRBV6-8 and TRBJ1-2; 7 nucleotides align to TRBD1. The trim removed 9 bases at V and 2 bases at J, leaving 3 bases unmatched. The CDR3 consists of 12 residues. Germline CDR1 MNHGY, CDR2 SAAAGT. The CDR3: CARLQGNYGYTF. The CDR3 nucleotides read TGTGCCAGATTACAGGGGAACTATGGCTACACCTTC.